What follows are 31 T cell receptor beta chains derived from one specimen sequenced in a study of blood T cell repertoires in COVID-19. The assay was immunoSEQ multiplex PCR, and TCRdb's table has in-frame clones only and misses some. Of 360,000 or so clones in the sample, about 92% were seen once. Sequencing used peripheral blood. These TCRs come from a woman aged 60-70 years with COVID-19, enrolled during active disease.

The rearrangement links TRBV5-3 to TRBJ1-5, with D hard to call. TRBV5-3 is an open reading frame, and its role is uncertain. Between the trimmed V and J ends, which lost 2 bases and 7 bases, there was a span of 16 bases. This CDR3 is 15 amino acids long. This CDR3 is CARSFPSHPGQPQHF. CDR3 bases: TGTGCCAGAAGCTTTCCGTCCCATCCAGGACAGCCCCAGCATTTT.

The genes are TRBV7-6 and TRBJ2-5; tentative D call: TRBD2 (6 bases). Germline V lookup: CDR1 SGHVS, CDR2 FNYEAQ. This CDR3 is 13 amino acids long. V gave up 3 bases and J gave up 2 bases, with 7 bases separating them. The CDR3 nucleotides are TGTGCCAGCAGCTTCAGCGGGCAAGAGACCCAGTACTTC. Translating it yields CASSFSGQETQYF.

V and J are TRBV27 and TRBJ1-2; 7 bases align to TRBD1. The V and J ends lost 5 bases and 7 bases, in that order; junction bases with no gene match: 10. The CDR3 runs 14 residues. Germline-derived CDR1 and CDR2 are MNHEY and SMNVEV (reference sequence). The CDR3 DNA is TGTGCCAGCAGTCCCCTCGACAGGGCGGGTGGCTACACCTTC. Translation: CASSPLDRAGGYTF.

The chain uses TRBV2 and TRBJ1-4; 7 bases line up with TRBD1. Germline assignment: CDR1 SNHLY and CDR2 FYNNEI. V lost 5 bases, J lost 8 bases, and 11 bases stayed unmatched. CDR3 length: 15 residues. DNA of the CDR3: TGTGCCAGCAGTCGACAGGGTCTAAAGGCCGAAAAACTGTTTTTT. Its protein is CASSRQGLKAEKLFF.

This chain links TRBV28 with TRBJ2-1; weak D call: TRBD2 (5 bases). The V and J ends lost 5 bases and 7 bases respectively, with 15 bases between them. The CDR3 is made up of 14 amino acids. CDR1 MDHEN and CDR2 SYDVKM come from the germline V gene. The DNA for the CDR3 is TGTGCCAGCAGTATCCGGGGAAGGTTTAATGAGCAGTTCTTC. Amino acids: CASSIRGRFNEQFF.

In nucleotides, the CDR3 is TGTGCCAGCAGTTACGGAGGGGCACTTCGCTCCATCGGAGATACGCAGTATTTT. Protein sequence: CASSYGGALRSIGDTQYF. V gene TRBV6-2 or TRBV6-3 combines with J gene TRBJ2-3, with D possibly matching TRBD2 (6 bases). The V end was cut by 2 bases, the J end by 5 bases, with 23 bases between. CDR1 is MNHEY, CDR2 SVGEGT, per germline. The CDR3 spans 18 residues.

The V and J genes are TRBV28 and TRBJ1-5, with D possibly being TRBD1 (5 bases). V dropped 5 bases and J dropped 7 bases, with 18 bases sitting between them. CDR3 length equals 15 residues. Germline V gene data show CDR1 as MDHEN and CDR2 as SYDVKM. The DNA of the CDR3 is TGTGCCAGCAGTAGGCAGGGTCCTTTGAGACAGCCCCAGCATTTT. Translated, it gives CASSRQGPLRQPQHF.

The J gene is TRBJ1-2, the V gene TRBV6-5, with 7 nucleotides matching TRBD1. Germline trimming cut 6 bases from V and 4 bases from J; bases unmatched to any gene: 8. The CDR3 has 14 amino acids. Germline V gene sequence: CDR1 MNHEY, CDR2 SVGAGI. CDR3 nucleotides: TGTGCCAGCAGGAACACAGGGGCAGCCTATGGCTACACCTTC. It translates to CASRNTGAAYGYTF.

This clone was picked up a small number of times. CDR3 in DNA: TGTGCCAGCAGCTCCCGACAGGCGGTTGCTGAAGCTTTCTTT. This gives the protein CASSSRQAVAEAFF. The chain combines TRBV3-1 (or the pseudogene TRBV3-2) with TRBJ1-1; TRBD1 is a possible D gene (6 bases). Germline V gene lookup returns CDR1 LGHDT and CDR2 YNNKEL (reference sequence). The CDR3 consists of 14 residues. Trimming took off 5 bases at V and 6 bases at J, with 16 bases between the two ends.

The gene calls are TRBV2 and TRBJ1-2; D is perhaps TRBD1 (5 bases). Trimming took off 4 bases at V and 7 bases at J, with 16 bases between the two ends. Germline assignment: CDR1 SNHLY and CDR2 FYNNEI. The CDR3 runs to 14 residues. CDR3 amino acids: CASSAGVGRAGYTF. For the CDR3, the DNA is TGTGCCAGCAGTGCTGGGGTCGGCAGGGCTGGCTACACCTTC.

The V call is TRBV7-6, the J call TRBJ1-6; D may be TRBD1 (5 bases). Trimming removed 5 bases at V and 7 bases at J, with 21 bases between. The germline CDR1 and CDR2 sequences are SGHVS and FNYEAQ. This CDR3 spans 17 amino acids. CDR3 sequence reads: CASSKEGGGLQNSPLHF. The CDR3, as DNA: TGTGCCAGCAGCAAAGAGGGCGGGGGATTGCAAAATTCACCCCTCCACTTT.

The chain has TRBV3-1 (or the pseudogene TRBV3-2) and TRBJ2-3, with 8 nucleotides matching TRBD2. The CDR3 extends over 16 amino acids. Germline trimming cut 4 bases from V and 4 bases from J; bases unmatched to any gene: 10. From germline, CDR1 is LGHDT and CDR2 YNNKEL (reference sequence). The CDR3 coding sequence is TGTGCCAGCAGCCCTCAACGGGGGGGCCCCTCAGATACGCAGTATTTT. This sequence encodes CASSPQRGGPSDTQYF.

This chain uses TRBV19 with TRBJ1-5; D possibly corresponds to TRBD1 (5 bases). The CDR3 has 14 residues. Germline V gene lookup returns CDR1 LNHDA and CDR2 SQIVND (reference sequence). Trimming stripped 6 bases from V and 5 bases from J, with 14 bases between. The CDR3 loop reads CASSLDSDYQPQHF. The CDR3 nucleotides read TGTGCCAGTAGCCTCGACAGTGATTATCAGCCCCAGCATTTT. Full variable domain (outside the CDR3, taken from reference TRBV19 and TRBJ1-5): DGGITQSPKYLFRKEGQNVTLSCEQNLNHDAMYWYRQDPGQGLRLIYYSQIVNDFQKGDIAEGYSVSREKKESFPLTVTSAQKNPTAFYLCASSLDSDYQPQHFGDGTRLSIL.

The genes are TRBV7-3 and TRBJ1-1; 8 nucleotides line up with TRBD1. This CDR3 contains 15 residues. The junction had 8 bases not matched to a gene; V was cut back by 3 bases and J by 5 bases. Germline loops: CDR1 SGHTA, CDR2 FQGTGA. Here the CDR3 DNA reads TGTGCCAGCAGCTTGGCCCTTGGGACAGGAACTGAAGCTTTCTTT. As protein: CASSLALGTGTEAFF.

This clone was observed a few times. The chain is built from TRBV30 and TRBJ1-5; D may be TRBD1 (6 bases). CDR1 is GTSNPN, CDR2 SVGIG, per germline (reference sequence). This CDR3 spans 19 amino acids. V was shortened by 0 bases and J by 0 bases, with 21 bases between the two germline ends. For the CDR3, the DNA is TGTGCCTGGAGTGTACGTAGGCCCCGGGGGGCCGATAGCAATCAGCCCCAGCATTTT. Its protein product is CAWSVRRPRGADSNQPQHF.

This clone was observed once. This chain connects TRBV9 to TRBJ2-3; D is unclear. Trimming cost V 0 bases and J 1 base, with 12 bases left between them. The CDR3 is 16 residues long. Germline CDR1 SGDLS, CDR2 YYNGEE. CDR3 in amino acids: CASSVEVWSGTDTQYF. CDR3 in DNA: TGTGCCAGCAGCGTAGAAGTATGGTCAGGCACAGATACGCAGTATTTT. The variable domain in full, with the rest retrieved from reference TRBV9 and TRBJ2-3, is DSGVTQTPKHLITATGQRVTLRCSPRSGDLSVYWYQQSLDQGLQFLIQYYNGEERAKGNILERFSAQQFPDLHSELNLSSLELGDSALYFCASSVEVWSGTDTQYFGPGTRLTVL.

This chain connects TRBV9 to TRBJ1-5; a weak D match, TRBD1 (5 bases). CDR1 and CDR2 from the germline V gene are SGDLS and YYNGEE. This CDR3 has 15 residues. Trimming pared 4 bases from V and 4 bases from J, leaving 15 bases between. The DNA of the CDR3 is TGTGCCAGCAGCCCCGGTCGGGGGGGAAATCAGCCCCAGCATTTT. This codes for CASSPGRGGNQPQHF.

The CDR3 spells CASSNTNTRENTIYF. The CDR3 coding sequence is TGTGCCAGCTCAAATACCAACACGAGGGAAAACACCATATATTTT. The chain joins TRBV18 to TRBJ1-3; D not resolved. The CDR3 totals 15 residues. Germline V CDR1 and CDR2: KGHSH, LQKENI. V was trimmed by 5 bases and J by 6 bases, leaving 17 bases between them. Supplemented by reference TRBV18 and TRBJ1-3, the full variable domain reads NAGVMQNPRHLVRRRGQEARLRCSPMKGHSHVYWYRQLPEEGLKFMVYLQKENIIDESGMPKERFSAEFPKEGPSILRIQQVVRGDSAAYFCASSNTNTRENTIYFGEGSWLTVV.

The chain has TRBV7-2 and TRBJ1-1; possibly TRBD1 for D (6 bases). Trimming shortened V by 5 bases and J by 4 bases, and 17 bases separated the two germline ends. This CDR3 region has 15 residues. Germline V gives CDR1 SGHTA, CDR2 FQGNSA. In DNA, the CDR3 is TGTGCCAGCAGCCCGACCACAGGGCGGAGCACTGAAGCTTTCTTT. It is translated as CASSPTTGRSTEAFF.

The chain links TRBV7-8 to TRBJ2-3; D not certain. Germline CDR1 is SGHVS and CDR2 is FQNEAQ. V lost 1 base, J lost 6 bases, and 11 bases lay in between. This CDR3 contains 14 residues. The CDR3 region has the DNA TGTGCCAGCAGCTTAGGGGTCGGGTCGGATACGCAGTATTTT. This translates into CASSLGVGSDTQYF.

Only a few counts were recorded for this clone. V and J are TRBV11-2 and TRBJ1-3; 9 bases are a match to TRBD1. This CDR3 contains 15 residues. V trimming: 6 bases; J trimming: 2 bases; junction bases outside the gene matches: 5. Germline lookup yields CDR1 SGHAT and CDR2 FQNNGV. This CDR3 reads CASSRTGDTGNTIYF. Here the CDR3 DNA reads TGTGCCAGCAGTAGGACAGGGGATACTGGAAACACCATATATTTT. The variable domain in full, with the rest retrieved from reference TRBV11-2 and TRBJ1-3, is EAGVAQSPRYKIIEKRQSVAFWCNPISGHATLYWYQQILGQGPKLLIQFQNNGVVDDSQLPKDRFSAERLKGVDSTLKIQPAKLEDSAVYLCASSRTGDTGNTIYFGEGSWLTVV.

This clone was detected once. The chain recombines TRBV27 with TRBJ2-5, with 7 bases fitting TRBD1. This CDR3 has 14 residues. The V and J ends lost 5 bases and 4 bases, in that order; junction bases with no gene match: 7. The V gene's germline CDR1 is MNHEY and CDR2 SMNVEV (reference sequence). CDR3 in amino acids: CASSNRQGRETQYF. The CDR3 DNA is TGTGCCAGCAGTAACCGACAGGGTAGAGAGACCCAGTACTTC.

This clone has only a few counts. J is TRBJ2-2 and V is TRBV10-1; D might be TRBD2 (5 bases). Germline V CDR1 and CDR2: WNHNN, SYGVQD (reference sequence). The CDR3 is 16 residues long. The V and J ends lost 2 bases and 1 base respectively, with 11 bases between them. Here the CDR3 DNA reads TGCGCCAGCAGTGAGAGAGGGCGCGGGAACACCGGGGAGCTGTTTTTT. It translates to CASSERGRGNTGELFF.

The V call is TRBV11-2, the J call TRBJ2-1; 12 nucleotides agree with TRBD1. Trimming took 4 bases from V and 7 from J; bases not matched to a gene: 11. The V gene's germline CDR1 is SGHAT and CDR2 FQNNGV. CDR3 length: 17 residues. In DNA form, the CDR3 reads TGTGCCAGCAGCTCGAGTAAGGGACAGGGGGCGGGGAATGAGCAGTTCTTC. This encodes CASSSSKGQGAGNEQFF.

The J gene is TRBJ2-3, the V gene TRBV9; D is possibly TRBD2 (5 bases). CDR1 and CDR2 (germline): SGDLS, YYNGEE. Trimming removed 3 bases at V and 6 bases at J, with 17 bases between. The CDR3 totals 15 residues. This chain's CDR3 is CASSGTLRGRDTQYF. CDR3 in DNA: TGTGCCAGCAGCGGGACTCTGCGCGGCAGGGATACGCAGTATTTT. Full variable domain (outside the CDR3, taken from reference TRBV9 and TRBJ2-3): DSGVTQTPKHLITATGQRVTLRCSPRSGDLSVYWYQQSLDQGLQFLIQYYNGEERAKGNILERFSAQQFPDLHSELNLSSLELGDSALYFCASSGTLRGRDTQYFGPGTRLTVL.

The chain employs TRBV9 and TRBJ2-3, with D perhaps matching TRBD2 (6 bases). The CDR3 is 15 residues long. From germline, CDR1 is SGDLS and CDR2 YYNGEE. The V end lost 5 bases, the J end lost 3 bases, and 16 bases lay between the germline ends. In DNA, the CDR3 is TGTGCCAGCAGAGCCGGGACTGAAGCAACAGATACGCAGTATTTT. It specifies CASRAGTEATDTQYF.

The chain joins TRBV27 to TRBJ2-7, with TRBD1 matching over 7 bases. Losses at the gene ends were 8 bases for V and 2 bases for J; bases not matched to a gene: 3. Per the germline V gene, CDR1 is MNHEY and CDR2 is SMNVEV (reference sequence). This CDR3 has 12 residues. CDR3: CASWGTAYEQYF. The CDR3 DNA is TGTGCCAGCTGGGGGACAGCCTACGAGCAGTACTTC.

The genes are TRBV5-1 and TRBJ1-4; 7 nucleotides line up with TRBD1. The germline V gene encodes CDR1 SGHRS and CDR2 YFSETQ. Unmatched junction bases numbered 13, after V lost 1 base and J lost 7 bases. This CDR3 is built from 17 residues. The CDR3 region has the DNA TGCGCCAGCAGCTTGAACTCCGGGGACAGAGTTGGTGAAAAACTGTTTTTT. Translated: CASSLNSGDRVGEKLFF.

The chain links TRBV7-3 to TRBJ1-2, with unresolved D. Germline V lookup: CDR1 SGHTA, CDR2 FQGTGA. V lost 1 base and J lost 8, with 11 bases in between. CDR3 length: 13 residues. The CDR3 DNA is TGTGCCAGCAGCTTAATGGCGGGAGAGGGCTACACCTTC. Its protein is CASSLMAGEGYTF.

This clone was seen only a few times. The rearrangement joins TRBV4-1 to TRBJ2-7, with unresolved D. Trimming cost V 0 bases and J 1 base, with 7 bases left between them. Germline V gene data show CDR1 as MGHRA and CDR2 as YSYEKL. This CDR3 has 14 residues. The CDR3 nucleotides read TGCGCCAGCAGCCAAGATTACAGTTCCTACGAGCAGTACTTC. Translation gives CASSQDYSSYEQYF.

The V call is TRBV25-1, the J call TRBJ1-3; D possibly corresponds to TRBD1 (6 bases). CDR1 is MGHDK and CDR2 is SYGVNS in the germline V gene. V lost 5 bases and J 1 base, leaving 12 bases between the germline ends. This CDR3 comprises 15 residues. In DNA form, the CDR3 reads TGTGCCAGCAGTCCCCCAGGGGATTCTGGAAACACCATATATTTT. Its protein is CASSPPGDSGNTIYF.